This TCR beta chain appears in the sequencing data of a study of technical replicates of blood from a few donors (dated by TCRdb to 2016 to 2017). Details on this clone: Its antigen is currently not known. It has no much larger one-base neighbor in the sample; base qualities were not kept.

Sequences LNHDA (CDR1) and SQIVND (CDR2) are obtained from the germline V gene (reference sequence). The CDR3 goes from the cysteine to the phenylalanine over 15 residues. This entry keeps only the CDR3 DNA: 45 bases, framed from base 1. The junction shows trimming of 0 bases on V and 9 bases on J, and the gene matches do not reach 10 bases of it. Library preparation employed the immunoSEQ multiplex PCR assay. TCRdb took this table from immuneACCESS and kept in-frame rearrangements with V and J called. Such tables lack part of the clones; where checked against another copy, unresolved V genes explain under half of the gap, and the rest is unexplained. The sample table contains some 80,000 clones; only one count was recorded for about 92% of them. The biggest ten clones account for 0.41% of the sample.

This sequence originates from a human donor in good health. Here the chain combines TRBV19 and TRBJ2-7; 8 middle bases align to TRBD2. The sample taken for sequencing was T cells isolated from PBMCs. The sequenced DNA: TGTGCCAGTAGTATAGATCTAACCAGCGGGAGAGGGCAGTACTTC. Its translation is CASSIDLTSGRGQYF.